Presented here are 24 T cell receptor beta chains from one specimen sequenced in a study of technical replicates of blood from a handful of donors. Method: immunoSEQ multiplex PCR; TCRdb's copy keeps in-frame clones and lacks some. The sample has more than 65,000 clones, about 94% seen once. The sample comprised T cells isolated from PBMCs. All receptors derive from a human donor in good health.

This chain links TRBV5-6 with TRBJ2-7; 12 nucleotides match TRBD2. The V gene's germline CDR1 is SGHDT and CDR2 YYEEEE. Germline trimming cut 2 bases from V and 6 bases from J; bases unmatched to any gene: 0. The CDR3 runs 13 residues. The CDR3 here is CASSLLAGGEQYF. The CDR3 DNA reads TGTGCCAGCAGCTTACTAGCGGGAGGCGAGCAGTACTTC.

The rearrangement uses TRBV11-2 and TRBJ2-3; D remains ambiguous. This CDR3 is 15 amino acids long. Germline V gene sequence: CDR1 SGHAT, CDR2 FQNNGV. Trimming stripped 3 bases from V and 1 base from J, with 11 bases between. CDR3 DNA sequence: TGTGCCAGCAGCTTCCATGGGCATCGCACAGATACGCAGTATTTT. Amino acids: CASSFHGHRTDTQYF.

The V and J genes are TRBV4-1 and TRBJ2-7; tentatively, D is TRBD1 (6 bases). CDR1 is MGHRA, CDR2 YSYEKL, per germline. There are 14 residues in the CDR3. Trimming left V 5 bases short and J 2 bases short, with 13 bases between. CDR3 loop: CASSTRQDTYEQYF. As DNA, the CDR3 is TGCGCCAGCAGCACACGACAGGATACCTACGAGCAGTACTTC.

V and J are TRBV6-1 and TRBJ1-5; the D gene is possibly TRBD1 (5 bases). CDR3 length: 13 amino acids. Germline V gene sequence: CDR1 MNHNS, CDR2 SASEGT. V lost 4 bases, J lost 6 bases, and 10 bases lay in between. The DNA for the CDR3 is TGTGCCAGCAGTGTGACAGTCCTTCAGCCCCAGCATTTT. The encoded protein is CASSVTVLQPQHF.

V gene TRBV25-1 combines with J gene TRBJ1-1, with 8 bases matching TRBD1. The CDR3 is made up of 15 amino acids. V lost 5 bases to trimming and J lost 5 bases; unmatched junction nucleotides: 10. The germline CDR1 and CDR2 sequences are MGHDK and SYGVNS. The CDR3 loop reads CASSSLRRGRTEAFF. The CDR3, as DNA: TGTGCCAGCAGTTCACTCCGCAGGGGGCGAACTGAAGCTTTCTTT.

Here the CDR3 DNA reads TGTGCCACCAGCAGCTTGGCGGCTAGCAGTAAAAACGAGCAGTACTTC. It translates to CATSSLAASSKNEQYF. The gene calls are TRBV15 and TRBJ2-7; weak D call: TRBD2 (5 bases). Germline V gives CDR1 LNHNV, CDR2 YYDKDF (reference sequence). V was trimmed by 3 bases and J by 5 bases, leaving 20 bases between them. The CDR3 sequence is 16 residues long.

The chain is built from TRBV7-8 and TRBJ2-7; possible D gene TRBD2, 5 bases. There are 13 residues in the CDR3. The germline V gene has CDR1 SGHVS and CDR2 FQNEAQ. V lost 4 bases, J lost 6 bases, and 13 bases lay in between. The CDR3: CASSWATRGEQYF. CDR3 DNA: TGTGCCAGCAGCTGGGCCACTAGAGGCGAGCAGTACTTC.

The chain joins TRBV11-2 to TRBJ2-7; TRBD2 aligns across 11 bases. Germline assignment: CDR1 SGHAT and CDR2 FQNNGV. This CDR3 region has 15 residues. V lost 5 bases to trimming and J lost 0 bases; unmatched junction nucleotides: 3. The DNA for the CDR3 is TGTGCCAGCAGCCTCGGACTAGCGGGCTCCTACGAGCAGTACTTC. Translating it yields CASSLGLAGSYEQYF.

This clone came up a few times. The chain uses TRBV29-1 and TRBJ1-1; D perhaps matches TRBD1 (6 bases). CDR3 length: 14 amino acids. V lost 4 bases and J lost 10, with 22 bases in between. Germline values: CDR1 SQVTM, CDR2 ANQGSEA. This chain's CDR3 is CSVGVKDRGGGAFF. The CDR3 DNA is TGCAGCGTTGGAGTAAAGGACAGAGGCGGAGGAGCTTTCTTT. Based on the CDR3 plus reference TRBV29-1 and TRBJ1-1, the full variable domain is SAVISQKPSRDICQRGTSLTIQCQVDSQVTMMFWYRQQPGQSLTLIATANQGSEATYESGFVIDKFPISRPNLTFSTLTVSNMSPEDSSIYLCSVGVKDRGGGAFFGQGTRLTVV.

The chain joins TRBV2 to TRBJ2-7; D is perhaps TRBD2 (5 bases). The germline gives CDR1 SNHLY, CDR2 FYNNEI. This CDR3 has 14 residues. Trimming removed 4 bases at V and 6 bases at J, with 16 bases between. The CDR3 reads CASSVLGISGEQYF. CDR3 DNA sequence: TGTGCCAGCAGTGTACTAGGAATCTCGGGCGAGCAGTACTTC.

The CDR3 nucleotides read TGTGCCAGCAGCTCACCTGAGGGGGCGAGGAACTACGAGCAGTACTTC. The encoded protein is CASSSPEGARNYEQYF. The chain links TRBV28 to TRBJ2-7; 7 bases match TRBD1. The trim removed 6 bases at V and 3 bases at J, leaving 14 bases unmatched. This CDR3 has 16 amino acids. CDR1 MDHEN and CDR2 SYDVKM come from the germline V gene.

The chain carries TRBV7-3 and TRBJ2-2, with no clear D. The CDR3 extends over 14 amino acids. Germline V lookup: CDR1 SGHTA, CDR2 FQGTGA. Trimming took 5 bases from V and 5 from J, leaving 12 bases between them. The CDR3 loop is CASSPLGSTGELFF. Here the CDR3 DNA reads TGTGCCAGCAGCCCCCTCGGGTCAACCGGGGAGCTGTTTTTT.

The DNA of the CDR3 is TGTGCCAGCGCACGGGGGGCGTTGGGCGACACTGAAGCTTTCTTT. Translated, it gives CASARGALGDTEAFF. The rearrangement joins TRBV27 to TRBJ1-1, with D possibly being TRBD1 (6 bases). The CDR3 covers 15 residues. Looked up from germline, CDR1 is MNHEY and CDR2 is SMNVEV (reference sequence). V was trimmed by 8 bases and J by 3 bases, leaving 19 bases between them.

The chain has TRBV7-2 and TRBJ2-6, with D uncertain. The V end lost 0 bases, the J end lost 0 bases, and 9 bases lay between the germline ends. The CDR3 covers 17 residues. Germline CDR1 and CDR2: SGHTA and FQGNSA. The CDR3 here is CASSLASVSSGANVLTF. CDR3 coding DNA: TGTGCCAGCAGCTTAGCCTCGGTTTCCTCTGGGGCCAACGTCCTGACTTTC.

This chain joins TRBV27 and TRBJ2-3; no reliable D call. The V gene's germline CDR1 is MNHEY and CDR2 SMNVEV (reference sequence). Trimming removed 2 bases from V and 8 bases from J, with 14 bases in between. This CDR3 spans 14 amino acids. The CDR3 protein is CASSLPRYGGTQYF. CDR3 in DNA: TGTGCCAGCAGTTTACCACGGTACGGCGGTACGCAGTATTTT.

This chain links TRBV18 with TRBJ2-7; 8 positions match TRBD1. With V trimmed by 3 bases and J by 2 bases, 3 bases remained unmatched. CDR3 length equals 14 residues. Looked up from germline, CDR1 is KGHSH and CDR2 is LQKENI. CDR3 amino acids: CASSPGTGTYEQYF. Here the CDR3 DNA reads TGTGCCAGCTCACCCGGGACAGGTACCTACGAGCAGTACTTC.

The chain carries TRBV6-4 and TRBJ2-2; D perhaps matches TRBD1 (6 bases). The V gene's germline CDR1 is MRHNA and CDR2 SNTAGT. The CDR3 totals 13 residues. Trimming took off 5 bases at V and 7 bases at J, with 11 bases between the two ends. CDR3 in amino acids: CASSYREGGELFF. Written as DNA, the CDR3 is TGTGCCAGCAGTTACAGGGAAGGCGGGGAGCTGTTTTTT.

CDR3 in DNA: TGTGCCAGCAGCTTTGTAGGGGGGGCCTACGAGCAGTACTTC. It codes for CASSFVGGAYEQYF. This sequence joins TRBV7-8 and TRBJ2-7; D may be TRBD2 (7 bases). This CDR3 has 14 amino acids. Per germline, CDR1 SGHVS and CDR2 FQNEAQ. V lost 3 bases and J lost 2, with 11 bases in between.

The chain employs TRBV7-9 and TRBJ1-3; 8 bases line up with TRBD1. CDR1 is SEHNR, CDR2 FQNEAQ, per germline (reference sequence). V trimming: 0 bases; J trimming: 4 bases; junction bases outside the gene matches: 5. The CDR3 contains 16 residues. CDR3 nucleotides: TGTGCCAGCAGCTTAGCGCCGACAGGGGTAGGAAACACCATATATTTT. Translation gives CASSLAPTGVGNTIYF.

The chain carries TRBV7-9 and TRBJ2-2; 9 nucleotides agree with TRBD1. The CDR3 is 16 amino acids. The V gene's germline CDR1 is SEHNR and CDR2 FQNEAQ (reference sequence). V shed 3 bases and J 3 bases; nucleotides not matched to a gene: 5. Here the CDR3 DNA reads TGTGCCAGCAGCTTGGGACAGGGAATATACACCGGGGAGCTGTTTTTT. It is translated as CASSLGQGIYTGELFF.

The rearrangement joins TRBV9 to TRBJ1-2; tentative D call: TRBD1 (5 bases). The CDR3 is 14 amino acids. CDR1 is SGDLS, CDR2 YYNGEE, per germline. Trimming took off 0 bases at V and 4 bases at J, with 10 bases between the two ends. DNA for the CDR3: TGTGCCAGCAGCGTAGCTCCGACAGCCTATGGCTACACCTTC. Its translation is CASSVAPTAYGYTF.

The chain has TRBV5-4 and TRBJ2-7; TRBD1 matches at 7 bases. J lost 2 bases, V lost 3 bases, and 2 bases had no gene match. The CDR3 runs 13 residues. Germline CDR1 SGHNT, CDR2 YYREEE (reference sequence). The CDR3 region has the DNA TGTGCCAGCAGCTGGGGGACAGCCTACGAGCAGTACTTC. It encodes CASSWGTAYEQYF.

This chain uses TRBV27 with TRBJ2-7, with 9 positions matching TRBD2. Looked up from germline, CDR1 is MNHEY and CDR2 is SMNVEV (reference sequence). V dropped 4 bases and J dropped 6; count of bases not matched to a gene: 7. CDR3 length: 14 residues. The CDR3 reads CASSSWTSAREQYF. The CDR3 DNA sequence: TGTGCCAGCAGTTCCTGGACTAGCGCCCGCGAGCAGTACTTC.

This clone was detected once. This sequence joins TRBV6-5 and TRBJ1-1; D possibly corresponds to TRBD1 (6 bases). The germline V gene has CDR1 MNHEY and CDR2 SVGAGI. CDR3 length equals 13 residues. Trimming stripped 6 bases from V and 6 bases from J, with 14 bases between. The CDR3 DNA reads TGTGCCAGCAGCAGAACCGCAGGGGCTGAAGCTTTCTTT. This translates into CASSRTAGAEAFF.